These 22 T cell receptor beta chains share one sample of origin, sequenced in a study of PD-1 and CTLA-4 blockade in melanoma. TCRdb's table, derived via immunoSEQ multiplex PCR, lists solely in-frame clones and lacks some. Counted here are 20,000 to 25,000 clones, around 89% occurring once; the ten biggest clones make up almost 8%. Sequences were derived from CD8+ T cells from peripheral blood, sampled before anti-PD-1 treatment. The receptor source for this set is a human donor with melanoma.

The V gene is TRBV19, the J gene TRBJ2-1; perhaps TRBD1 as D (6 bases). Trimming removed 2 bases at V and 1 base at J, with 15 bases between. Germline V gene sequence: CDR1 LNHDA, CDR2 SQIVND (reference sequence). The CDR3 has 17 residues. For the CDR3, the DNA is TGTGCCAGTAGTATAAACCAGGGGAGAGGGTCCTACAATGAGCAGTTCTTC. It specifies CASSINQGRGSYNEQFF.

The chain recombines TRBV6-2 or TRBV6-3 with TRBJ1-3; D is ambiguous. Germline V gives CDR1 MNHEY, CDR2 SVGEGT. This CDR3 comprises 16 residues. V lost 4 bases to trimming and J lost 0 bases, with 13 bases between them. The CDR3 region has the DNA TGTGCCAGCAGTTCCCTTTGGAGCGTCTCTGGAAACACCATATATTTT. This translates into CASSSLWSVSGNTIYF.

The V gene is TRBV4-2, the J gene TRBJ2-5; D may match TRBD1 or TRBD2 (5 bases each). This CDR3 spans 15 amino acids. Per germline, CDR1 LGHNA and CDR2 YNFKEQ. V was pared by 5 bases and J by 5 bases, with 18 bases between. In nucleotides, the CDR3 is TGTGCCAGCAGCGAAAGAGCGCTAGCAGGGGAGACCCAGTACTTC. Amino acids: CASSERALAGETQYF.

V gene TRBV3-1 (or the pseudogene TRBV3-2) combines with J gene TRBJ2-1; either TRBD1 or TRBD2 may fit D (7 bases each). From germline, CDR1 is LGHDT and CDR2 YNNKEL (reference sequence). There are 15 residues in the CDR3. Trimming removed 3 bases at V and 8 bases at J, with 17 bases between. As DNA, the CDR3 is TGTGCCAGCAGCCACCGACAGGGCGGGAGCCATGAGCAGTTCTTC. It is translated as CASSHRQGGSHEQFF.

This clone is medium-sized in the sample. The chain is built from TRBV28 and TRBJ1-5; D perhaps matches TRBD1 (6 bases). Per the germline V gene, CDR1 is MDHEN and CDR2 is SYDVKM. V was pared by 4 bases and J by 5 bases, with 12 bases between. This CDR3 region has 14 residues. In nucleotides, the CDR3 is TGTGCCAGCAGTTCATGGGGGGCAGATCAGCCCCAGCATTTT. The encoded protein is CASSSWGADQPQHF.

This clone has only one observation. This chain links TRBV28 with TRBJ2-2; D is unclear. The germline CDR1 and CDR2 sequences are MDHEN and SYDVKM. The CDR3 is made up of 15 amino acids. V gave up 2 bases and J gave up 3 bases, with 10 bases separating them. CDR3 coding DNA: TGTGCCAGCAGTTTAGTCAGGCTCGACACCGGGGAGCTGTTTTTT. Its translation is CASSLVRLDTGELFF. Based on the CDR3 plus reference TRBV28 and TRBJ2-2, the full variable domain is DVKVTQSSRYLVKRTGEKVFLECVQDMDHENMFWYRQDPGLGLRLIYFSYDVKMKEKGDIPEGYSVSREKKERFSLILESASTNQTSMYLCASSLVRLDTGELFFGEGSRLTVL.

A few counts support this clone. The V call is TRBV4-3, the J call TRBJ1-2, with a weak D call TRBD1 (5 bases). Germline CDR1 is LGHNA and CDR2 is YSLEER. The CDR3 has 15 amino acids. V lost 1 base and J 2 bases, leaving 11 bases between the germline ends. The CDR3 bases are TGCGCCAGCAGCCAAGCTGTTTGGGACAACTATGGCTACACCTTC. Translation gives CASSQAVWDNYGYTF.

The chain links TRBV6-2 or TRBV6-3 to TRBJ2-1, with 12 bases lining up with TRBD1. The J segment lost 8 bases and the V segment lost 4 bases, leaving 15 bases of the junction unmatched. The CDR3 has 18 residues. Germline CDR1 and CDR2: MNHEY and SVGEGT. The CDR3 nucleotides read TGTGCCAGCAGTTTGCCGGGACAGGGGGCGCGGTTGTCGGATGAGCAGTTCTTC. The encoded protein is CASSLPGQGARLSDEQFF.

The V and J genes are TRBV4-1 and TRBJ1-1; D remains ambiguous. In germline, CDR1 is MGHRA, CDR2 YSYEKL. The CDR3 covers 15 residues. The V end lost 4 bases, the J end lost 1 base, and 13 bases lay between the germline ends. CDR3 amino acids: CASSLGPAGNTEAFF. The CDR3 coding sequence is TGCGCCAGCAGCCTGGGTCCCGCGGGGAACACTGAAGCTTTCTTT.

CDR3 amino acids: CASSLSLWSSYNEQFF. CDR3 nucleotides: TGTGCCAGCAGCTTGTCACTCTGGAGCTCCTACAATGAGCAGTTCTTC. The rearrangement uses TRBV7-8 and TRBJ2-1; unclear D gene. CDR3 length: 16 amino acids. Per germline, CDR1 SGHVS and CDR2 FQNEAQ. Between the trimmed V and J ends, which lost 3 bases and 0 bases, there was a span of 12 bases.

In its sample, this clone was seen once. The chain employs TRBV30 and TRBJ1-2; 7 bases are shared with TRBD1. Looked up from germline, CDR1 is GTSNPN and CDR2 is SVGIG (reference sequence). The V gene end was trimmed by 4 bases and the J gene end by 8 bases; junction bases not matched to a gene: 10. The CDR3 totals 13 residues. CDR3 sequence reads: CAWMTETGNGYTF. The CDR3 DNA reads TGTGCCTGGATGACCGAGACAGGGAACGGCTACACCTTC.

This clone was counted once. The CDR3 bases are TGTGCCAGCAGTTTGGGACTAGCGGGGGGGAACATTCAGTACTTC. Translating gives CASSLGLAGGNIQYF. The chain employs TRBV2 and TRBJ2-4, with 16 bases matching TRBD2. Germline CDR1 and CDR2: SNHLY and FYNNEI. The V segment lost 5 bases and the J segment 7 bases; nucleotides outside the gene matches: 2. The CDR3 spans 15 residues.

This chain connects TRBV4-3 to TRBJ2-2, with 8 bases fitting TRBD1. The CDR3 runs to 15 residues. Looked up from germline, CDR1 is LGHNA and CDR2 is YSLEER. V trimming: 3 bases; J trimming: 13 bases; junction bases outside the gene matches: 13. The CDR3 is CASSQSGQDPTGLFF. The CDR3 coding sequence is TGCGCCAGCAGCCAGTCGGGACAGGACCCCACGGGGCTGTTTTTT.

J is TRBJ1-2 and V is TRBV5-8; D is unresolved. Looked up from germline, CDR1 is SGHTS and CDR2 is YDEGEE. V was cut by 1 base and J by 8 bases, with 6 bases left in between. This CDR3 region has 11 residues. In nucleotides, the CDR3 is TGTGCCAGCAGCTTGACAGAGGGCTACACCTTC. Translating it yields CASSLTEGYTF.

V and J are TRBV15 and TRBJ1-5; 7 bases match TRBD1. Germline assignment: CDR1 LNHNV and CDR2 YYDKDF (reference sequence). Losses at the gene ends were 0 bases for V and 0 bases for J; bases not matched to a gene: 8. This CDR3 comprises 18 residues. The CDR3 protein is CATSRDSNTGDSNQPQHF. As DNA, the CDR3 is TGTGCCACCAGCAGAGATTCGAACACAGGGGATAGCAATCAGCCCCAGCATTTT.

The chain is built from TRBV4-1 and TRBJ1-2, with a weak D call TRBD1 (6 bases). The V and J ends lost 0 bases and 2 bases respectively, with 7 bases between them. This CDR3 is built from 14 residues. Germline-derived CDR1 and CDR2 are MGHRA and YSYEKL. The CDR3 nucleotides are TGCGCCAGCAGCCAAGAAGGGGGAAACTATGGCTACACCTTC. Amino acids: CASSQEGGNYGYTF.

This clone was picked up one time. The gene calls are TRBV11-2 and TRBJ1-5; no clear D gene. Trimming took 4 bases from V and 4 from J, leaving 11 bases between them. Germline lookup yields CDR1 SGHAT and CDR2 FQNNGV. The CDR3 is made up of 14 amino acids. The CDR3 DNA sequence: TGTGCCAGCAGCTCGGGTAGATCTAATCAGCCCCAGCATTTT. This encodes CASSSGRSNQPQHF.

CDR3 sequence (DNA): TGTGCCAGCAGCCGAAGCACTGAAGCTTTCTTT. It encodes CASSRSTEAFF. The chain has TRBV6-5 and TRBJ1-1; unclear D gene. V was clipped by 6 bases and J by 4 bases, with 6 bases between them. CDR3 size: 11 residues. Germline assignment: CDR1 MNHEY and CDR2 SVGAGI.

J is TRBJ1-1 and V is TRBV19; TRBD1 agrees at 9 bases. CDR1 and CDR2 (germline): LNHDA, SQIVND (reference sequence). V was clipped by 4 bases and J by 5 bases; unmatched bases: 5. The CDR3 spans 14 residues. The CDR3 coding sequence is TGTGCCAGTAGTACACAGGGGGCGCGGACTGAAGCTTTCTTT. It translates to CASSTQGARTEAFF.

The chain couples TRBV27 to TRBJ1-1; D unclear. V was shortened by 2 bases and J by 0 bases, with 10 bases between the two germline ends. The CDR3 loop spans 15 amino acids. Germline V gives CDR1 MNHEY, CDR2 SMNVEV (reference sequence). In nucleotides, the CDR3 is TGTGCCAGCAGTTTAGGGCCCTGGGTGAACACTGAAGCTTTCTTT. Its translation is CASSLGPWVNTEAFF.

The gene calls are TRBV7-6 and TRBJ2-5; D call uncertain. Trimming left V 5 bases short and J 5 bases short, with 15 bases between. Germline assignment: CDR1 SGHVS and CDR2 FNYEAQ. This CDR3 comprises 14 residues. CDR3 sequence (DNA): TGTGCCAGCAGCGGGTGGTCGGCGGTGGAGACCCAGTACTTC. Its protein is CASSGWSAVETQYF.

In DNA, the CDR3 is TGTGCCAGTAGTACGACTAGCGGGGGGTTAGATACGCAGTATTTT. Amino acid sequence: CASSTTSGGLDTQYF. J is TRBJ2-3 and V is TRBV19; 13 bases fit TRBD2. The V segment lost 4 bases and the J segment 5 bases; nucleotides outside the gene matches: 3. This CDR3 region has 15 residues. The germline V gene encodes CDR1 LNHDA and CDR2 SQIVND (reference sequence). The whole variable domain, filled in from reference TRBV19 and TRBJ2-3, reads DGGITQSPKYLFRKEGQNVTLSCEQNLNHDAMYWYRQDPGQGLRLIYYSQIVNDFQKGDIAEGYSVSREKKESFPLTVTSAQKNPTAFYLCASSTTSGGLDTQYFGPGTRLTVL.